A selection of T cell receptor beta chains follows, all from one sample in a study of CD8+CD57+ T cells in acquired aplastic anemia. Each CDR3 protein gets one entry after TCRdb re-called the reads with MiXCR. The sample lists around 200,000 distinct CDR3 sequences, about 53% occurring once. The specimen sequenced was sorted CD4+, CD8+, or CD8+CD57+ T cells (not recorded which) from PBMCs. Every receptor here comes from a human donor in good health, serving as a control. Each CDR3 is given with its conserved first and last residue. The D gene is left open where the match is weak. Not every row has a clone size; where given, it reads once, few, many or a size class.

CDR3aa | CDR3nt | abundance | j_gene | v_gene | d_gene | len
CASKAGGSYEQYF | TGTGCCAGCAAGGCGGGGGGATCCTACGAGCAGTACTTC | many | TRBJ2-7 | TRBV2 | TRBD2 | 13
CSVEQGLNTEAFF | TGCAGCGTTGAGCAGGGCCTCAATACTGAAGCTTTCTTT | many | TRBJ1-1 | TRBV29-1 | NA | 13
CASSQVKAPPEDTDTQYF | TGTGCCAGCAGCCAAGTAAAGGCTCCACCCGAAGACACAGATACGCAGTATTTT | NA | TRBJ2-3 | TRBV3-1 | NA | 18
CAISEYSGEQINEKLFF | TGCGCCATCAGTGAGTATTCAGGAGAACAAATTAATGAAAAACTGTTTTTT | NA | TRBJ1-4 | TRBV10-3 | NA | 17
CASSRRTAILVGNIQYF | TGTGCCAGCAGTCGGAGGACAGCAATCCTTGTCGGAAACATTCAGTACTTC | NA | TRBJ2-4 | TRBV2 | NA | 17
CASSQARTDTQYF | TGCGCCAGCAGCCAAGCGCGTACAGATACGCAGTATTTT | NA | TRBJ2-3 | TRBV4-3 | NA | 13
CAITRDRSPGNTIYF | TGTGCCATCACCCGGGACAGATCCCCTGGAAACACCATATACTTT | NA | TRBJ1-3 | TRBV10-3 | TRBD1 | 15
CSVGDRGEGPQHF | TGCAGCGTTGGGGACAGGGGAGAGGGGCCCCAGCATTTT | many | TRBJ1-5 | TRBV29-1 | TRBD1 | 13
CASSLGPQGETQYF | TGTGCCAGCAGCTTAGGCCCTCAGGGGGAGACCCAGTACTTC | NA | TRBJ2-5 | TRBV11-2 | NA | 14
CSVEDLGWHTGEETQYF | TGCAGCGTTGAAGATCTGGGGTGGCACACGGGGGAAGAGACCCAGTACTTC | medium-sized | TRBJ2-5 | TRBV29-1 | NA | 17
CATSRGIYGYTF | TGTGCCACCAGCAGAGGGATCTATGGCTACACCTTC | NA | TRBJ1-2 | TRBV15 | NA | 12
CASSEGAHRFF | TGTGCCAGCAGTGAAGGGGCCCATCGGTTCTTC | NA | TRBJ2-1 | TRBV9 | NA | 11
CSASQGHYGYTF | TGCAGTGCTAGTCAGGGACACTATGGCTACACCTTC | NA | TRBJ1-2 | TRBV20-1 | NA | 12
CSASSQGRGRELFF | TGCAGTGCCAGCAGCCAAGGGCGGGGCAGGGAGCTGTTTTTT | NA | TRBJ2-2 | TRBV20-1 | NA | 14
CASSSDGYNSPLHF | TGTGCCAGCAGTTCGGACGGGTATAATTCACCCCTCCACTTT | few | TRBJ1-6 | TRBV6-5 | NA | 14
CASSQGRVAGTANTEAFF | TGCGCCAGCAGCCAAGGAAGGGTTGCCGGGACAGCGAACACTGAAGCTTTCTTT | NA | TRBJ1-1 | TRBV4-3 | TRBD1 | 18
CASSVRSETIVWGYSNQPQHF | TGTGCCAGCAGCGTAAGGTCGGAAACTATCGTATGGGGTTATAGCAATCAGCCCCAGCATTTT | NA | TRBJ1-5 | TRBV9 | NA | 21
CATSLGNSPLHF | TGTGCCACCAGTCTGGGAAATTCACCCCTCCACTTT | NA | TRBJ1-6 | TRBV24-1 | NA | 12
CASSDRAVSTDTQYF | TGTGCCAGCAGTGACAGGGCTGTGAGTACAGATACGCAGTATTTT | many | TRBJ2-3 | TRBV2 | NA | 15
CSATPPGLYQPQHF | TGCAGTGCCACCCCCCCGGGGTTGTATCAGCCCCAGCATTTT | NA | TRBJ1-5 | TRBV20-1 | NA | 14
CASGQGTSTDTQYF | TGTGCCAGCGGACAGGGAACTAGCACAGATACGCAGTATTTT | few | TRBJ2-3 | TRBV2 | TRBD1 | 14
CASMGGQAGYTF | TGTGCCAGCATGGGGGGACAGGCTGGCTACACCTTC | few | TRBJ1-2 | TRBV2 | TRBD1 | 12
CASSFSVYEQYF | TGTGCCAGCAGCTTTTCCGTATACGAGCAGTACTTC | many | TRBJ2-7 | TRBV11-2 | NA | 12